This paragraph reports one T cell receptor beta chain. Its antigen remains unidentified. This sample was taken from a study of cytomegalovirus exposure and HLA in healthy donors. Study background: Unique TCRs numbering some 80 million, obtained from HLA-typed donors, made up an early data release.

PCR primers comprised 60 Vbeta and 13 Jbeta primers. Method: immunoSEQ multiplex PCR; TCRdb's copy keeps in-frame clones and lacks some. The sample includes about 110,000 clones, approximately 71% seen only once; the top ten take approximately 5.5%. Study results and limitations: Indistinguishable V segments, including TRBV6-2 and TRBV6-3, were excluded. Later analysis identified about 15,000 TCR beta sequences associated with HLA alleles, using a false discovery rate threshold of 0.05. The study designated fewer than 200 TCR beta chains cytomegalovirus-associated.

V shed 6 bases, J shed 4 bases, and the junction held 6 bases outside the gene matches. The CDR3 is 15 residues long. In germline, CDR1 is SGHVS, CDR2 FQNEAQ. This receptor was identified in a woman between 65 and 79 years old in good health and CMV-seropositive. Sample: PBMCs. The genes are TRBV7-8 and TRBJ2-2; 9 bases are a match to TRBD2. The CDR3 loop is CASRKSGGTTGELFF. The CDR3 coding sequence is TGTGCCAGCAGAAAAAGCGGGGGGACCACCGGGGAGCTGTTTTTT. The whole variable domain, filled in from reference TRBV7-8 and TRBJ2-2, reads GAGVSQSPRYKVAKRGQDVALRCDPISGHVSLFWYQQALGQGPEFLTYFQNEAQLDKSGLPSDRFFAERPEGSVSTLKIQRTQQEDSAVYLCASRKSGGTTGELFFGEGSRLTVL.